This T cell receptor beta chain is from a study of PD-L1 blockade in urothelial cancer. Whole-study context: The authors examined blood 3 weeks (second dose) and 6 weeks after treatment start.

Study-level findings and limits: Better survival was predicted when blood TCR clonality before treatment fell below the median. When measured at 3 weeks, tumor-associated blood clones expanded more in durable-benefit patients.

Worth noting for this clone: Its specificity is not known.

Synthetic TCR analog templates were spiked into all PCRs individually. Clones were read by immunoSEQ multiplex PCR, and TCRdb kept only the in-frame ones, dropping some. This sample has around 110,000 clones, with roughly 90% found just once. Time point given: peripheral blood 6 weeks after treatment start. The clonotype was recovered from a man aged 55 to 69 with urothelial cancer. The starting material was PBMCs, obtained around atezolizumab (anti-PD-L1) treatment.

The CDR3 loop reads CSVENGGPTYEQYF. CDR3 nucleotide sequence: TGCAGCGTTGAAAACGGGGGGCCTACCTACGAGCAGTACTTC. The V call is TRBV29-1, the J call TRBJ2-7; D is perhaps TRBD2 (7 bases). CDR3 size: 14 residues. V lost 2 bases to trimming and J lost 2 bases, with 13 bases between them. From germline, CDR1 is SQVTM and CDR2 ANQGSEA.